The 28 T cell receptor beta chains listed next were all sequenced from one sample in a study of T cells in Graves' hyperthyroidism and ophthalmopathy. The investigators amplified TCR beta CDR3 regions from RNA transcripts. A set of HTBI primers served as the primers for a first-round RT-PCR of the TCR CDR3. One entry per CDR3 protein, called by TCRdb with MiXCR from the multiplex PCR reads. The sample lists hundreds of thousands of distinct CDR3 sequences, about 17% occurring once. The sample comprised blood. Every receptor here comes from a woman aged 50 to 65 with Graves' hyperthyroidism that later progressed to Graves' ophthalmopathy.

This clonotype was observed at least ten times. This rearrangement joins TRBV5-6 to TRBJ2-5; D might be TRBD1 (5 bases). The CDR3 is 15 residues long. The ends were cut back, 4 bases at V and 4 bases at J, with 17 bases in the middle. In germline, CDR1 is SGHDT, CDR2 YYEEEE. CDR3 loop: CASSKTALAGETQYF. The CDR3 DNA follows: TGTGCCAGCAGCAAGACAGCTTTGGCAGGAGAGACCCAGTACTTC.

Many counts were recorded for this clonotype. The V and J genes are TRBV18 and TRBJ1-1; TRBD1 is a possible D gene (5 bases). Germline V gives CDR1 KGHSH, CDR2 LQKENI. The CDR3 has 17 residues. V lost 2 bases and J lost 0, with 16 bases in between. The CDR3, as DNA: TGTGCCAGCTCACCAAGACAGAGTCGTAGGTTGAACACTGAAGCTTTCTTT. Amino acids: CASSPRQSRRLNTEAFF. Looking up the rest from reference TRBV18 and TRBJ1-1 gives the full variable domain: NAGVMQNPRHLVRRRGQEARLRCSPMKGHSHVYWYRQLPEEGLKFMVYLQKENIIDESGMPKERFSAEFPKEGPSILRIQQVVRGDSAAYFCASSPRQSRRLNTEAFFGQGTRLTVV.

The chain is built from TRBV27 and TRBJ1-2; D gene uncertain. V shed 5 bases and J shed 7 bases, with 11 bases lying between them. CDR1 and CDR2 from the germline V gene are MNHEY and SMNVEV (reference sequence). This CDR3 contains 12 residues. This chain's CDR3 is CASSAVGVGYTF. CDR3 bases: TGTGCCAGCAGTGCCGTCGGGGTTGGCTACACCTTC.

In this sample, this clonotype turned up many times. The chain carries TRBV11-2 and TRBJ2-3; unclear D gene. The V gene lost 0 bases and the J gene lost 3 bases, with 7 bases spanning the gap. CDR1 is SGHAT and CDR2 is FQNNGV in the germline V gene. This CDR3 has 14 amino acids. CDR3 region: CASSLDLRTDTQYF. The CDR3 DNA sequence: TGTGCCAGCAGCTTAGATCTCCGTACAGATACGCAGTATTTT.

This clonotype came up a few times. The chain is built from TRBV9 and TRBJ2-6; D is unresolved. V lost 2 bases and J 2 bases, leaving 5 bases between the germline ends. Looked up from germline, CDR1 is SGDLS and CDR2 is YYNGEE. The CDR3 is made up of 14 amino acids. The DNA for the CDR3 is TGTGCCAGCAGCGTGGAAGCTGGGGCCAACGTCCTGACTTTC. Translated, it gives CASSVEAGANVLTF.

The chain carries TRBV19 and TRBJ2-1, with 9 bases identical to TRBD2. Germline values: CDR1 LNHDA, CDR2 SQIVND (reference sequence). The CDR3 consists of 21 residues. V lost 2 bases and J lost 5; bases outside the gene matches: 22. The CDR3 coding sequence is TGTGCCAGTAGTATAATCCGGGCTAGCGGGGCGAGAAAACAACCCGACAATGAGCAGTTCTTC. Its protein product is CASSIIRASGARKQPDNEQFF.

This clonotype was picked up a small number of times. This chain connects TRBV20-1 to TRBJ1-4; a possible D gene is TRBD1 (5 bases). CDR1 is DFQATT and CDR2 is SNEGSKA in the germline V gene (reference sequence). This CDR3 region has 12 residues. V was clipped by 0 bases and J by 10 bases, with 9 bases between them. Written as DNA, the CDR3 is TGCAGTGCTAGAGATGGGGCCCGAAAACTGTTTTTT. Protein product: CSARDGARKLFF.

This clonotype has only a few counts. The CDR3 sequence is CASSARTRNQPQHF. CDR3 DNA sequence: TGTGCCAGCAGTGCGAGAACACGGAATCAGCCCCAGCATTTT. The chain couples TRBV2 to TRBJ1-5; D not certain. In germline, CDR1 is SNHLY, CDR2 FYNNEI. V was clipped by 4 bases and J by 4 bases, with 11 bases between them. The CDR3 is 14 residues long.

The chain is built from TRBV4-2 and TRBJ1-1; 8 nucleotides agree with TRBD1. Germline CDR1 LGHNA, CDR2 YNFKEQ. V shed 4 bases, J shed 2 bases, and the junction held 9 bases outside the gene matches. The CDR3 runs 16 residues. In DNA form, the CDR3 reads TGTGCCAGCAGCCTCGGGGCAGGGGGCTTCAACACTGAAGCTTTCTTT. Protein sequence: CASSLGAGGFNTEAFF.

This clonotype appeared many times. The chain links TRBV11-2 to TRBJ1-1; no firm D call. Between the trimmed V and J ends, which lost 7 bases and 1 base, there was a span of 7 bases. Germline lookup yields CDR1 SGHAT and CDR2 FQNNGV. This CDR3 region has 12 residues. The CDR3 protein is CASTGGNTEAFF. CDR3 DNA: TGTGCCAGCACCGGAGGGAACACTGAAGCTTTCTTT.

This clonotype came up once. A clone one base away is much larger, so this may be a read error. This chain connects TRBV5-4 to TRBJ2-2, with 10 bases lining up with TRBD2. The junction had 2 bases not matched to a gene; V was cut back by 4 bases and J by 5 bases. There are 14 residues in the CDR3. Germline V gene lookup returns CDR1 SGHNT and CDR2 YYREEE (reference sequence). This CDR3 is CASSPGLATGELFF. CDR3 coding DNA: TGTGCCAGCAGCCCGGGACTAGCGACCGGGGAGCTGTTTTTT. Combining the CDR3 with reference TRBV5-4 and TRBJ2-2 gives the whole variable domain ETGVTQSPTHLIKTRGQQVTLRCSSQSGHNTVSWYQQALGQGPQFIFQYYREEENGRGNFPPRFSGLQFPNYSSELNVNALELDDSALYLCASSPGLATGELFFGEGSRLTVL.

In this sample, this clonotype turned up a few times. The chain combines TRBV20-1 with TRBJ1-3; D not resolved. The CDR3 spans 13 residues. V lost 4 bases to trimming and J lost 4 bases, with 11 bases between them. The germline V gene has CDR1 DFQATT and CDR2 SNEGSKA (reference sequence). In DNA, the CDR3 is TGCAGTGCTACCACCGCTGTGGGAAACACCATATATTTT. Its protein product is CSATTAVGNTIYF.

This clonotype was detected a few times. V is TRBV29-1 and J is TRBJ2-3, with 10 bases aligning to TRBD2. Germline CDR1 is SQVTM and CDR2 is ANQGSEA. V trimming: 4 bases; J trimming: 2 bases; junction bases outside the gene matches: 9. The CDR3 loop spans 16 amino acids. Written as DNA, the CDR3 is TGCAGCGTTGCCGAGACCGGACTAGCGGACACAGATACGCAGTATTTT. Its protein product is CSVAETGLADTDTQYF.

The chain combines TRBV19 with TRBJ2-2; D uncertain. V shed 6 bases and J shed 1 base, with 12 bases lying between them. CDR3 length equals 15 residues. Germline V gene sequence: CDR1 LNHDA, CDR2 SQIVND (reference sequence). The CDR3 spells CASRGLMGNTGELFF. DNA of the CDR3: TGTGCCAGTAGGGGCCTGATGGGGAACACCGGGGAGCTGTTTTTT. The complete variable domain, with remaining parts taken from reference TRBV19 and TRBJ2-2, reads DGGITQSPKYLFRKEGQNVTLSCEQNLNHDAMYWYRQDPGQGLRLIYYSQIVNDFQKGDIAEGYSVSREKKESFPLTVTSAQKNPTAFYLCASRGLMGNTGELFFGEGSRLTVL.

V is TRBV25-1 and J is TRBJ2-3; TRBD2 matches 12 bases. Unmatched junction bases numbered 11, after V lost 7 bases and J lost 6 bases. This CDR3 comprises 16 residues. Germline CDR1 reads MGHDK; CDR2 reads SYGVNS. The CDR3 is CASKGLAGRAQDTQYF. Written as DNA, the CDR3 is TGTGCCAGCAAAGGACTAGCGGGACGTGCACAGGATACGCAGTATTTT.

A note on this clonotype: A read error is possible here, since a much larger clone lies one base away. The chain employs TRBV20-1 and TRBJ1-6; D is uncertain. This CDR3 contains 14 residues. Germline lookup yields CDR1 DFQATT and CDR2 SNEGSKA (reference sequence). The CDR3 sequence: CSASSGEYNSPPHF. DNA for the CDR3: TGCAGTGCTAGTTCCGGGGAGTATAATTCACCCCCCCACTTT.

The sample holds many counts of this clonotype. The gene calls are TRBV20-1 and TRBJ2-1; D could derive from TRBD1 or TRBD2 (7 bases each). The CDR3 runs to 13 residues. V lost 6 bases to trimming and J lost 9 bases, with 18 bases between them. The germline gives CDR1 DFQATT, CDR2 SNEGSKA (reference sequence). Here the CDR3 reads CSAQGGGRSEQFF. Written as DNA, the CDR3 is TGCAGTGCCCAGGGAGGGGGCCGGAGTGAGCAGTTCTTC.

This clonotype was observed many times. This rearrangement joins TRBV12-3 or TRBV12-4 to TRBJ2-3; TRBD2 agrees at 8 bases. The CDR3 runs to 14 residues. With 6 bases clipped from V and 1 base from J, the junction kept 3 bases outside the gene matches. CDR3 DNA sequence: TGTGCCAGCAGCGGGGGGGCTGGCACAGATACGCAGTATTTT. Protein: CASSGGAGTDTQYF.

This chain uses TRBV3-1 with TRBJ1-2; 10 bases fit TRBD1. The V and J ends lost 1 base and 7 bases, in that order; junction bases with no gene match: 6. Germline CDR1 LGHDT, CDR2 YNNKEL (reference sequence). The CDR3 covers 15 residues. CDR3: CASSQVPGQGVGYTF. The DNA of the CDR3 is TGTGCCAGCAGCCAAGTGCCTGGACAGGGGGTTGGCTACACCTTC.

This clonotype was counted a few times. The chain is built from TRBV9 and TRBJ1-6; D unclear. This CDR3 is built from 15 residues. V was cut by 0 bases and J by 4 bases, with 8 bases left in between. CDR1 and CDR2 (germline): SGDLS, YYNGEE. Here the CDR3 reads CASSVAPDYNSPLHF. CDR3 in DNA: TGTGCCAGCAGCGTAGCTCCGGATTATAATTCACCCCTCCACTTT.

In its sample, this clonotype was seen many times. This chain links TRBV20-1 with TRBJ2-5; 11 bases map to TRBD2. The CDR3 runs 16 residues. Germline V CDR1 and CDR2: DFQATT, SNEGSKA (reference sequence). The V segment lost 0 bases and the J segment 5 bases; nucleotides outside the gene matches: 8. The CDR3: CSARDAASGGPETQYF. The CDR3 bases are TGCAGTGCTAGAGATGCGGCTAGCGGGGGGCCGGAGACCCAGTACTTC.

For this clonotype: This CDR3 fails to terminate in the conserved phenylalanine or tryptophan, so it likely reflects a read error. The rearrangement links TRBV29-1 to TRBJ2-3, with 8 bases aligning to TRBD2. From germline, CDR1 is SQVTM and CDR2 ANQGSEA. The CDR3 totals 17 residues. Unmatched junction bases numbered 8, after V lost 0 bases and J lost 0 bases. The DNA of the CDR3 is TGCAGCGTTGAAGATCTGGGGGCTAGCGGGAGCACAGATACGCAGTATCTT. This sequence encodes CSVEDLGASGSTDTQYL.

The rearrangement joins TRBV19 to TRBJ1-5, with 10 bases lining up with TRBD1. Per the germline V gene, CDR1 is LNHDA and CDR2 is SQIVND (reference sequence). V was pared by 7 bases and J by 3 bases, with 6 bases of the junction left unmatched. There are 15 residues in the CDR3. CDR3 region: CASKGDRGFNQPQHF. Written as DNA, the CDR3 is TGTGCCAGTAAAGGGGACAGGGGCTTCAATCAGCCCCAGCATTTT.

The chain recombines TRBV6-2 or TRBV6-3 with TRBJ2-5; D unclear. Trimming removed 2 bases at V and 1 base at J, with 5 bases between. This CDR3 is 13 amino acids long. Germline V gives CDR1 MNHEY, CDR2 SVGEGT. The CDR3 nucleotides read TGTGCCAGCAGTTACGGGGTCCAAGAGACCCAGTACTTC. It translates to CASSYGVQETQYF.

The chain is built from TRBV5-5 and TRBJ1-2; D might be TRBD1 (6 bases). The CDR3 covers 15 residues. The ends were cut back, 2 bases at V and 3 bases at J, with 14 bases in the middle. Per the germline V gene, CDR1 is SGHKS and CDR2 is YYEKEE (reference sequence). The CDR3 nucleotides read TGTGCCAGCAGCTTTATGGGACAACTTGACTATGGCTACACCTTC. This sequence encodes CASSFMGQLDYGYTF.

The genes are TRBV29-1 and TRBJ1-1, with 8 bases aligning to TRBD1. Germline values: CDR1 SQVTM, CDR2 ANQGSEA. This CDR3 comprises 11 residues. Unmatched junction bases numbered 5, after V lost 7 bases and J lost 7 bases. CDR3 sequence reads: CSDTGQGEAFF. The CDR3 nucleotides read TGCAGCGACACCGGACAGGGTGAAGCTTTCTTT.

This clonotype was counted at least ten times. The chain recombines TRBV20-1 with TRBJ2-2, with unresolved D. The V end lost 0 bases, the J end lost 0 bases, and 11 bases lay between the germline ends. The CDR3 is made up of 16 amino acids. The germline V gene has CDR1 DFQATT and CDR2 SNEGSKA (reference sequence). CDR3 region: CSARDIQAPNTGELFF. The CDR3 DNA reads TGCAGTGCTAGAGATATCCAGGCACCGAACACCGGGGAGCTGTTTTTT.

At least ten counts were recorded for this clonotype. V is TRBV5-1 and J is TRBJ2-1, with D perhaps assigned TRBD1 or TRBD2 (5 bases each). This CDR3 has 14 amino acids. The V end was cut by 0 bases, the J end by 4 bases, with 8 bases between. Germline CDR1 and CDR2: SGHRS and YFSETQ. The CDR3, as DNA: TGCGCCAGCAGCTTGGAGGGACGGTACAATGAGCAGTTCTTC. This translates into CASSLEGRYNEQFF.